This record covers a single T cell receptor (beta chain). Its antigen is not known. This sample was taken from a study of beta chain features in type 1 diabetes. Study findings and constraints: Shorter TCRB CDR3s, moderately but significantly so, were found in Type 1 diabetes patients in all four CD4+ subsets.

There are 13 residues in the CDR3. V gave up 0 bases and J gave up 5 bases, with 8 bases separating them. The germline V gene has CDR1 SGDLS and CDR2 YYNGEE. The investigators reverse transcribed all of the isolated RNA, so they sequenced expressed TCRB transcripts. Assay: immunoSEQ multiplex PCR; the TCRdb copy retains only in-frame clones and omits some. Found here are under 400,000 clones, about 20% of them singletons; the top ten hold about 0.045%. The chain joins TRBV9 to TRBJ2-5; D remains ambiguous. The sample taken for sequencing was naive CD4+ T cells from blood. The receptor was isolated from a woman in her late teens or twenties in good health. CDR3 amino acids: CASSVDVLETQYF. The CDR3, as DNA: TGTGCCAGCAGCGTAGATGTCCTGGAGACCCAGTACTTC.